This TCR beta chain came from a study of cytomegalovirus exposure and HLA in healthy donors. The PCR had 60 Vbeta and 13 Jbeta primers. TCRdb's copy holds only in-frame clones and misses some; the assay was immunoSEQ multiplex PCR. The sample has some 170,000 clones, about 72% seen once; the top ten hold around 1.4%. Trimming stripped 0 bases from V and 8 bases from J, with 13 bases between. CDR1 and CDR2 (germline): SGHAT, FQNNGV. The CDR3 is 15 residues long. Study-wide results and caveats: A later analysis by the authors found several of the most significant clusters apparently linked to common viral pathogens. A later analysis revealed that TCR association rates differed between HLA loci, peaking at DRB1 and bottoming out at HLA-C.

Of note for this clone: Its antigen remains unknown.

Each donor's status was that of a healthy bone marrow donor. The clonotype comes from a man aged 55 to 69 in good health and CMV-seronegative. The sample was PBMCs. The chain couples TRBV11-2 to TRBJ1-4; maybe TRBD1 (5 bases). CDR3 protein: CASSLEGGSGEKLFF. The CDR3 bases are TGTGCCAGCAGCTTAGAGGGGGGATCTGGGGAAAAACTGTTTTTT.